The TCR beta chain under discussion was sequenced for a study of radiotherapy plus CTLA-4 blockade in lung cancer. Per the germline V gene, CDR1 is MNHEY and CDR2 is SMNVEV (reference sequence). V lost 4 bases and J 9 bases, leaving 18 bases between the germline ends. The CDR3 has 14 residues. The data were produced by immunoSEQ multiplex PCR, yet TCRdb's version contains in-frame clones alone and is incomplete. Of tens of thousands of clones listed, about 76% are singletons. On this clone itself: Its antigen is not identified.

Study-wide findings and caveats: Blood TCR clones of tumor origin expanded after radiotherapy plus ipilimumab. Early blood T cell clone changes and increased post-radiation serum interferon-beta were reportedly the strongest response predictors.

The chain employs TRBV27 and TRBJ1-2; TRBD1 is a possible D gene (6 bases). Sample: peripheral blood, taken from a patient treated with radiotherapy plus ipilimumab. The receptor was derived from a human donor with non-small cell lung cancer who had a complete response to radiotherapy plus ipilimumab. CDR3 sequence: CASSSLTGSIRYTF. As DNA, the CDR3 is TGTGCCAGCAGTTCTCTTACAGGGTCGATTCGCTACACCTTC.